One and the same sample provided the 3 T cell receptor beta chains below, sequenced in a study of OX40 agonist ivuxolimab in advanced cancers. TCRdb's table, derived via immunoSEQ multiplex PCR, lists solely in-frame clones and lacks some. Here the sample spans about 50,000 clones, roughly 81% being singletons. The sample was CD4+ or CD8+ T cells sorted from blood, taken in a trial of the OX40 agonist ivuxolimab. These receptors were obtained from an adult with an advanced solid tumor such as melanoma, head and neck, liver or kidney cancer.

This clone was counted a single time. The rearrangement uses TRBV30 and TRBJ2-5; D perhaps matches TRBD2 (6 bases). Trimming pared 6 bases from V and 1 base from J, leaving 12 bases between. This CDR3 is 13 amino acids long. Germline V lookup: CDR1 GTSNPN, CDR2 SVGIG (reference sequence). For the CDR3, the DNA is TGTGCCTGCCGGGGGACCCTCCAAGAGACCCAGTACTTC. Residues: CACRGTLQETQYF.

The rearrangement joins TRBV6-5 to TRBJ1-2; D is unresolved. Germline lookup yields CDR1 MNHEY and CDR2 SVGAGI. Trimming left V 7 bases short and J 6 bases short, with 15 bases between. There are 13 residues in the CDR3. The CDR3 region is CASIRLGGHGYTF. Here the CDR3 DNA reads TGTGCCAGCATTCGGCTGGGAGGGCATGGCTACACCTTC.

The chain recombines TRBV30 with TRBJ1-5, with 9 bases aligning to TRBD1. Trimming took 0 bases from V and 2 from J; bases not matched to a gene: 2. The CDR3 is 15 amino acids. Germline CDR1 GTSNPN, CDR2 SVGIG (reference sequence). For the CDR3, the DNA is TGTGCCTGGAGTGTACGGGACAGGGGCAATCAGCCCCAGCATTTT. The encoded protein is CAWSVRDRGNQPQHF.